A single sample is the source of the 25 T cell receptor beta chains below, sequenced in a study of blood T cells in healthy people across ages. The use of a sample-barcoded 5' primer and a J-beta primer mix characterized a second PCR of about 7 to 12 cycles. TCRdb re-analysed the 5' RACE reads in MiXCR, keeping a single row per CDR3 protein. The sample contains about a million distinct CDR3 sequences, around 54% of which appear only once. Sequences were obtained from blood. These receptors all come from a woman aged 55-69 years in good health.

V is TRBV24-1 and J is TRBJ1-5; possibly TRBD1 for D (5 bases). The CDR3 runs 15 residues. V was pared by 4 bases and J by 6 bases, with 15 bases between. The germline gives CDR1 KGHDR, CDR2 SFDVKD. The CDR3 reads CATSEAGRTRQPQHF. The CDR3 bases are TGTGCCACCAGTGAAGCAGGGAGGACGCGTCAGCCCCAGCATTTT.

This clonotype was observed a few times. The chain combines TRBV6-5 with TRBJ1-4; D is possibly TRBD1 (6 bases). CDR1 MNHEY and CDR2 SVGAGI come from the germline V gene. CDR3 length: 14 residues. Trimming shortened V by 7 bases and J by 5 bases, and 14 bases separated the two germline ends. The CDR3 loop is CASKPGTHNEKLFF. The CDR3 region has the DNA TGTGCCAGCAAGCCCGGGACACACAATGAAAAACTGTTTTTT.

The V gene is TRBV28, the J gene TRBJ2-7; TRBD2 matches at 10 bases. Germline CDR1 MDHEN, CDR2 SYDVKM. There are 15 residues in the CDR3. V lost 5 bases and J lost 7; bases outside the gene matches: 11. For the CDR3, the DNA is TGTGCCAGCAGTCCCCTCCTAGCGGGAGTGTATGAGCAGTACTTC. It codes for CASSPLLAGVYEQYF.

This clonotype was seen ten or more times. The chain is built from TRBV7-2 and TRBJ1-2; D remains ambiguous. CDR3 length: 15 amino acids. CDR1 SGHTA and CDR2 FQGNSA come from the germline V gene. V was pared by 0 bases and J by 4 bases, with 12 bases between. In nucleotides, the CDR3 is TGTGCCAGCAGCTTAGCGCGTTCCAGTGGCTATGGCTACACCTTC. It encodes CASSLARSSGYGYTF.

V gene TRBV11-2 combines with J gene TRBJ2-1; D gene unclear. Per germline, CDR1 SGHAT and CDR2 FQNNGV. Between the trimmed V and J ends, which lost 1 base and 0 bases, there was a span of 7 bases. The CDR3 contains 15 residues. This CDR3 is CASSLVGFSYNEQFF. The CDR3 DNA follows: TGTGCCAGCAGCTTAGTGGGCTTCTCCTACAATGAGCAGTTCTTC.

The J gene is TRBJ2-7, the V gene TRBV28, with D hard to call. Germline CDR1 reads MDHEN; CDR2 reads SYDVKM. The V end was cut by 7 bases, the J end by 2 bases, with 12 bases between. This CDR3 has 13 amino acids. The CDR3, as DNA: TGTGCCAGCACCCCGCCCCAGACCTACGAGCAGTACTTC. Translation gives CASTPPQTYEQYF.

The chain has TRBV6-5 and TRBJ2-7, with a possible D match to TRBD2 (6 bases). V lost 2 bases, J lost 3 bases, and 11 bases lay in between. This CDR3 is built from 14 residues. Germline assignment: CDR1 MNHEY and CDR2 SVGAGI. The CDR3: CASSYEAGLYEQYF. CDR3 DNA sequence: TGTGCCAGCAGTTACGAAGCGGGCCTCTACGAGCAGTACTTC.

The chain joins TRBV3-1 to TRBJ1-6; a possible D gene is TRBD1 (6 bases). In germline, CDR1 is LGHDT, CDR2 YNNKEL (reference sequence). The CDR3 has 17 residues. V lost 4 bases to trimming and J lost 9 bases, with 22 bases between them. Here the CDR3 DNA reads TGTGCCAGCAGCCCCTCCACCTTACAGGGCTCGAGTTCACCCCTCCACTTT. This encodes CASSPSTLQGSSSPLHF.

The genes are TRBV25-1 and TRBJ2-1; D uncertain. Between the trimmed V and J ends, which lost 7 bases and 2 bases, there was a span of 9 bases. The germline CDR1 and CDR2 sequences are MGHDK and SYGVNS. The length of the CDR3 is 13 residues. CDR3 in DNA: TGTGCCAGCAAAGGAAGCCCCTACAATGAGCAGTTCTTC. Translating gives CASKGSPYNEQFF.

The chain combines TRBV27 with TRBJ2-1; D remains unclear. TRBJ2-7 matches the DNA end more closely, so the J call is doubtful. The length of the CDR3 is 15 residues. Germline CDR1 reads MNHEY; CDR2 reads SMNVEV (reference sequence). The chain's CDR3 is CASSPRPSSYNEQYF. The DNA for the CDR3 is TGTGCCAGCAGCCCAAGACCGAGCTCCTACAATGAGCAGTACTTC.

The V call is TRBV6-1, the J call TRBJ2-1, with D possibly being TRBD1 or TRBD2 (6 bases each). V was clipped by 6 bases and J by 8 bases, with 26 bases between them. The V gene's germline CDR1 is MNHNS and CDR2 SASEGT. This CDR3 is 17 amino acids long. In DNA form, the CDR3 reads TGTGCCAGCAGGACCAGGGGAGGAGCGGGCTCATACGATGAGCAGTTCTTC. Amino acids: CASRTRGGAGSYDEQFF.

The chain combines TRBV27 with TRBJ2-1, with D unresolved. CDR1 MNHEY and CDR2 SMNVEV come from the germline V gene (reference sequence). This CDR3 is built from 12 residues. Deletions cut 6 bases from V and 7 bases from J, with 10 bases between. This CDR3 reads CASRVIGNEQFF. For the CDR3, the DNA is TGTGCCAGCAGGGTCATAGGAAATGAGCAGTTCTTC.

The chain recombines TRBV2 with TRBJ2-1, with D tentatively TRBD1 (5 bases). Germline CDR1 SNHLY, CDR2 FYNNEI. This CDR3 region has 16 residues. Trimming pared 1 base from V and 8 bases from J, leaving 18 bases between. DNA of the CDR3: TGTGCCAGCAGTGAAGAGGTGGCGGCAGTAGGGGATGAGCAGTTCTTC. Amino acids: CASSEEVAAVGDEQFF. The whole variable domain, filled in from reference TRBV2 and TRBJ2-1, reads EPEVTQTPSHQVTQMGQEVILRCVPISNHLYFYWYRQILGQKVEFLVSFYNNEISEKSEIFDDQFSVERPDGSNFTLKIRSTKLEDSAMYFCASSEEVAAVGDEQFFGPGTRLTVL.

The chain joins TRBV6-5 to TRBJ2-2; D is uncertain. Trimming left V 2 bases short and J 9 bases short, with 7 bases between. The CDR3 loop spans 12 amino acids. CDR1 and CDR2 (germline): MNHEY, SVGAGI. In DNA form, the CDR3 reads TGTGCCAGCAGTTACCTCGACCGGGAGCTGTTTTTT. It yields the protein CASSYLDRELFF.

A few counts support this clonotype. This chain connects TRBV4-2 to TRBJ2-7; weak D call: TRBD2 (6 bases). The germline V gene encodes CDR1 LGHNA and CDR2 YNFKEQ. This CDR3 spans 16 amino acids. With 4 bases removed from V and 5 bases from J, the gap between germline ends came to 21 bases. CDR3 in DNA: TGTGCCAGCAGCCCTGGCACCCGGGACTCCTACGACGAGCAGTACTTC. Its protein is CASSPGTRDSYDEQYF.

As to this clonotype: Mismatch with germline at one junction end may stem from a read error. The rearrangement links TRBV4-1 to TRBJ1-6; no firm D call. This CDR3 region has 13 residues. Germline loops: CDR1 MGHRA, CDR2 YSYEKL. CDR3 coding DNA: TGCGCCAGCAGCCTCCAGATTAATTCGCCCCTCCACTTT. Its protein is CASSLQINSPLHF.

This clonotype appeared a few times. The CDR3 loop reads CASSLLGANEQFF. CDR3 nucleotides: TGTGCCAGCAGCTTGTTGGGGGCCAATGAGCAGTTCTTC. The V call is TRBV5-5, the J call TRBJ2-1, with D perhaps matching TRBD1 (6 bases). V lost 1 base and J lost 6, with 8 bases in between. CDR3 size: 13 residues. The V gene's germline CDR1 is SGHKS and CDR2 YYEKEE (reference sequence).

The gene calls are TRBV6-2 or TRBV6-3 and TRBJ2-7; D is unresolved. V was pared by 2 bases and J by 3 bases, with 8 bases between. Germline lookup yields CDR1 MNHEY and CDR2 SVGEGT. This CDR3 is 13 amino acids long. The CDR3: CASSYGPSYEQYF. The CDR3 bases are TGTGCCAGCAGTTACGGACCAAGCTACGAGCAGTACTTC.

CDR3 sequence (DNA): TGTGCCAGCAGTAGCCCCGGGAGCTCTGGAAACACCATATATTTT. It yields the protein CASSSPGSSGNTIYF. The V gene is TRBV28, the J gene TRBJ1-3; D is uncertain. Trimming removed 5 bases from V and 0 bases from J, with 11 bases in between. The germline CDR1 and CDR2 sequences are MDHEN and SYDVKM. The CDR3 spans 15 residues. Combining the CDR3 with reference TRBV28 and TRBJ1-3 gives the whole variable domain DVKVTQSSRYLVKRTGEKVFLECVQDMDHENMFWYRQDPGLGLRLIYFSYDVKMKEKGDIPEGYSVSREKKERFSLILESASTNQTSMYLCASSSPGSSGNTIYFGEGSWLTVV.

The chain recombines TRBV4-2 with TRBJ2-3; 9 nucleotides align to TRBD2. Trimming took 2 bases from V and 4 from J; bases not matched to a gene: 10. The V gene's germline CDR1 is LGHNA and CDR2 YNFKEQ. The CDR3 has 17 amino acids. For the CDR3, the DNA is TGTGCCAGCAGCCAAAACGACTGGCGGGAGGGCCCAGATACGCAGTATTTT. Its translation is CASSQNDWREGPDTQYF.

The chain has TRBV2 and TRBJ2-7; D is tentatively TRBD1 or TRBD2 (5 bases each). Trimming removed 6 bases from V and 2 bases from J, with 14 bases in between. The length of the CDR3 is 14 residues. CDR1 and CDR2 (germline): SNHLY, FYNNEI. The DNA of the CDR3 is TGTGCCAGCAGGAGTGGGGACCCCCCCTACGAGCAGTACTTC. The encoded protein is CASRSGDPPYEQYF.

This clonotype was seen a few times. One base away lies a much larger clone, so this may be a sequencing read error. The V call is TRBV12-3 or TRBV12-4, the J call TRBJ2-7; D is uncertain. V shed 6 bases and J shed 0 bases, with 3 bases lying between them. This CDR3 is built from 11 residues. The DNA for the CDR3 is TGTGCCAGCAGATACTCCTACGAGCAGTACTTC. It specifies CASRYSYEQYF.

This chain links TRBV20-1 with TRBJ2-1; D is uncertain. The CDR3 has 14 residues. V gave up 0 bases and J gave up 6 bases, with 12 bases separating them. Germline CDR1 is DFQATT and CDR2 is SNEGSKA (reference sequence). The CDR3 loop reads CSARDIGPGNEQFF. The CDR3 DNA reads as TGCAGTGCTAGAGATATAGGTCCCGGCAATGAGCAGTTCTTC.

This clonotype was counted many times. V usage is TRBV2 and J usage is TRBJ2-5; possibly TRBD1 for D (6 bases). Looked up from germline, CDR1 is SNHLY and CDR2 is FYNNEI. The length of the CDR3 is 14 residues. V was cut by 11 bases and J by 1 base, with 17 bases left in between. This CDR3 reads CASLDRTFQETQYF. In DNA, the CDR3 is TGTGCCTCCCTGGACAGAACCTTCCAAGAGACCCAGTACTTC. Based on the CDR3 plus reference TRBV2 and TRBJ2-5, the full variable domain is EPEVTQTPSHQVTQMGQEVILRCVPISNHLYFYWYRQILGQKVEFLVSFYNNEISEKSEIFDDQFSVERPDGSNFTLKIRSTKLEDSAMYFCASLDRTFQETQYFGPGTRLLVL.

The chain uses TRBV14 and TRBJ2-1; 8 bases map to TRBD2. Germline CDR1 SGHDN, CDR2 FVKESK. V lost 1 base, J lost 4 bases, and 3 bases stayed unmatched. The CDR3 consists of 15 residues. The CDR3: CASSQVLAEYNEQFF. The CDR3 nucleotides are TGTGCCAGCAGCCAAGTACTAGCGGAATACAATGAGCAGTTCTTC.